The clone carrying this T cell receptor beta chain appeared once. Its antigen remains unidentified. Assay: immunoSEQ multiplex PCR; the TCRdb copy retains only in-frame clones and omits some. The sample holds almost 70,000 clones, around 80% seen once. This entry is derived from a study of T cell responses to AZD1222 COVID-19 vaccine. Study outcomes and limitations: Increased Spike-specific TCR breadth and depth were observed after two AZD1222 doses. Spike as a whole was targeted by vaccine-associated CD4 TCRs, dominant at 160-218 and 743-854. Donors were chiefly white British, with a greater number of females, and clonal diversity was perhaps underestimated.

Sequencing was performed on peripheral blood, taken 28 days after the second AZD1222 dose. This clonotype originated in an adult who received the AZD1222 COVID-19 vaccine.

Written as DNA, the CDR3 is TGTGCCAGCAGTTTCCAGGGGGCGAATCATGGCTACACCTTC. Translation: CASSFQGANHGYTF. The rearrangement joins TRBV27 to TRBJ1-2; 8 positions agree with TRBD1. Losses at the gene ends were 3 bases for V and 6 bases for J; bases not matched to a gene: 6. The CDR3 extends over 14 amino acids. Germline V gene sequence: CDR1 MNHEY, CDR2 SMNVEV (reference sequence).